This entry is about one TCR beta chain. What it binds is not known. The data stem from a study of Ad26.COV2.S vaccination and SARS-CoV-2 variants. Study results and caveats: Relative to placebo recipients, vaccine recipients exhibited elevated spike-specific TCR breadth. It is possible that the TCR breadth and depth analyses underestimated the total T cell responses.

This CDR3 comprises 16 residues. CDR1 is SEHNR and CDR2 is FQNEAQ in the germline V gene (reference sequence). With 5 bases removed from V and 2 bases from J, the gap between germline ends came to 19 bases. Data came from immunoSEQ multiplex PCR; TCRdb stores just in-frame clones and leaves some out. The table records about 420,000 clones, 88% of them present only once. The treatment was: some 20 received Ad26.COV2.S at low or high dose, single or two shots; 5 received placebo; per-sample allocation not given. Sampling happened 63 days after the first vaccine or placebo injection. The vaccine delivered Wuhan-strain SARS-CoV-2 spike through an Ad26 vector.

The starting material was peripheral blood, obtained in a trial of Ad26.COV2.S vaccine versus placebo. The receptor was isolated from a person aged 18-65 years who received the Ad26.COV2.S COVID-19 vaccine or a placebo. The J gene is TRBJ2-7, the V gene TRBV7-9; D uncertain. The CDR3 protein is CASSPTRAVTPYEQYF. The DNA for the CDR3 is TGTGCCAGCAGCCCGACTCGGGCAGTCACACCCTACGAGCAGTACTTC.